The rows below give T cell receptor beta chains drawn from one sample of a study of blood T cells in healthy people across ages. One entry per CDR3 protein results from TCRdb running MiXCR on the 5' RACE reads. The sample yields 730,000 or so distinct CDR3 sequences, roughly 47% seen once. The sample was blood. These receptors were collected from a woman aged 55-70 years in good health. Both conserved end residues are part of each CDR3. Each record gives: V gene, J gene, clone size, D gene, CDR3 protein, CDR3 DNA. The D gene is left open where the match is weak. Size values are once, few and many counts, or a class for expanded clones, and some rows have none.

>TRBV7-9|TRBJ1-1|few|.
CASSTYTEAFF
TGTGCCAGCAGCACCTACACTGAAGCTTTCTTT
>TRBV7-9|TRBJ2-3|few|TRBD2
CASSLTAGGGTDTQYF
TGTGCCAGCAGCTTAACAGCGGGAGGAGGCACAGATACGCAGTATTTT
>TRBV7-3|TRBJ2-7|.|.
CASSLDWASGQYF
TGTGCCAGCAGCTTAGACTGGGCCTCCGGGCAGTACTTC
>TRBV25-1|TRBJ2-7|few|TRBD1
CASRTGVHEQYF
TGTGCCAGTCGGACAGGGGTCCACGAGCAGTACTTC
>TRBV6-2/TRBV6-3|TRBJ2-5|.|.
CASSDRLGETQYF
TGTGCCAGCAGCGACAGGTTGGGGGAGACCCAGTACTTC
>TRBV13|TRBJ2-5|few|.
CASSSGTTSPETQYF
TGTGCCAGCAGCTCCGGGACCACTTCCCCAGAGACCCAGTACTTC
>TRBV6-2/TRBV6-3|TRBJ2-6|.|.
CASSPHYVLTF
TGTGCCAGCAGCCCCCATTACGTCCTGACTTTC
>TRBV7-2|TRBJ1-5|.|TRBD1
CASSLGTGLNQPQHF
TGTGCCAGCAGCTTAGGGACAGGGCTAAATCAGCCCCAGCATTTT
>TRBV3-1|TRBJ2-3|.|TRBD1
CTSSRTGGADSAQYF
TGTACCAGCAGCCGCACAGGGGGCGCCGATTCTGCGCAGTATTTT
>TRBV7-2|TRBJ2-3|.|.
CASSLGSVGDTQYF
TGTGCCAGCAGCTTGGGTAGTGTAGGTGATACGCAGTATTTT
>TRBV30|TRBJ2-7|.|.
CAWRESWSYEQYF
TGTGCCTGGAGAGAAAGCTGGTCCTACGAGCAGTACTTC
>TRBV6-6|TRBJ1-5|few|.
CASSFISGTPSNQPQHF
TGTGCCAGCAGTTTTATCTCCGGGACGCCTAGCAATCAGCCCCAGCATTTT
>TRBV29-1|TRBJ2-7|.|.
CSVGGFSYEQYF
TGCAGCGTTGGTGGGTTCTCCTACGAGCAGTACTTC
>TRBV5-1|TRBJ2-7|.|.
CASSLDGRVYEQYF
TGCGCCAGCAGCTTGGACGGGAGAGTATACGAGCAGTACTTC
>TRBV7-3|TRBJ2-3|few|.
CASSPGPLSTDTQYF
TGTGCCAGCAGCCCGGGACCCCTTAGCACAGATACGCAGTATTTT
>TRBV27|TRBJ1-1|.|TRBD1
CASSSDRGANTEAFF
TGTGCCAGCAGTTCAGACAGGGGGGCCAACACTGAAGCTTTCTTT
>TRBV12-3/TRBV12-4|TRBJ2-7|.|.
CASSRDVGAGSYEQYF
TGTGCCAGCAGTCGGGACGTGGGTGCGGGCTCCTACGAGCAGTACTTC
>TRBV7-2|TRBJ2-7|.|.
CASSSGNSVSYEQYF
TGTGCCAGCAGCTCCGGGAACTCCGTCTCCTACGAGCAGTACTTC
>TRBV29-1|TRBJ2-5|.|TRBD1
CSVKKTGGAEETQYF
TGCAGCGTAAAAAAAACAGGGGGCGCGGAAGAGACCCAGTACTTC
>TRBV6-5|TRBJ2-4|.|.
CASSSNLAKNIQYF
TGTGCCAGCAGTTCGAATCTAGCCAAAAACATTCAGTACTTC
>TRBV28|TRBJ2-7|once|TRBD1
CASSDSTGAYEQYF
TGTGCCAGCAGCGATTCGACAGGGGCCTACGAGCAGTACTTC
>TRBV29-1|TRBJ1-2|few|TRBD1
CSVLGQGEGYTF
TGCAGCGTGCTGGGACAGGGGGAAGGCTACACCTTC
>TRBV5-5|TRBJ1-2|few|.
CASSFTGDSYGYTF
TGTGCCAGCAGCTTTACGGGGGACTCCTATGGCTACACCTTC
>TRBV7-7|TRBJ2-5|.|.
CASSLTGGYGETQYF
TGTGCCAGCAGCCTAACTGGAGGGTATGGAGAGACCCAGTACTTC
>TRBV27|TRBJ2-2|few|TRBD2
CASSLFFLPTSGRADTGELFF
TGTGCCAGCAGTTTGTTTTTCCTACCAACTAGCGGGAGGGCGGACACCGGGGAGCTGTTTTTT
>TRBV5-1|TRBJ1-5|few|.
CASSRYQPQHF
TGCGCCAGCAGTCGATATCAGCCCCAGCATTTT
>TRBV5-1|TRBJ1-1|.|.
CASSTPDGNTEAFF
TGCGCCAGCAGCACCCCGGACGGGAACACTGAAGCTTTCTTT
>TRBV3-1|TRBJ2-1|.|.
CASSQLDRFNEQFF
TGTGCCAGCAGCCAACTCGACAGGTTCAATGAGCAGTTCTTC
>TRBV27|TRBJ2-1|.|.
CASSSLPHNEQFF
TGTGCCAGCAGTTCCCTACCCCACAATGAGCAGTTCTTC
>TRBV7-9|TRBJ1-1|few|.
CASSLYVTGPNTEAFF
TGTGCCAGCAGCTTATATGTGACAGGACCGAACACTGAAGCTTTCTTT
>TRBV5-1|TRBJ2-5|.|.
CASSPLRAEETQYF
TGCGCCAGCAGCCCATTGAGGGCTGAAGAGACCCAGTACTTC
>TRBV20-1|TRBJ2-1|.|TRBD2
CSASRPGTRSYNVQFF
TGCAGTGCAAGCCGGCCCGGGACTAGATCCTACAATGTGCAGTTCTTC
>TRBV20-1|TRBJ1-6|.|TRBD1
CSAADRGASSYNSPLHF
TGCAGTGCCGCGGACAGGGGGGCTAGCTCCTATAATTCACCCCTCCACTTT
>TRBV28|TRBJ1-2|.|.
CASSFTGDYGYTF
TGTGCCAGCAGTTTTACAGGAGACTATGGCTACACCTTC
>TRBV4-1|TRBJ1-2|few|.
CASSQDYEGGYGYTF
TGCGCCAGCAGCCAAGACTACGAAGGGGGCTATGGCTACACCTTC
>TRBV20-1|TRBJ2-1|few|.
CSARARLGVGGGDEQFF
TGCAGTGCTAGAGCCCGTTTAGGTGTGGGAGGAGGCGATGAGCAGTTCTTC
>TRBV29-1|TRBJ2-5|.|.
CSVEPPNRVSQETQYF
TGCAGCGTTGAGCCCCCGAACAGGGTGTCACAAGAGACCCAGTACTTC
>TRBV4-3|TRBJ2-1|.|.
CASSQGTGHNEQFF
TGCGCCAGCAGCCAAGGAACAGGGCACAATGAGCAGTTCTTC
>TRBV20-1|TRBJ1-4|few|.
CSARRGTENEKLFF
TGCAGTGCTAGGCGGGGGACGGAGAATGAAAAACTGTTTTTT
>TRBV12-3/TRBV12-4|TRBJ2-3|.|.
CASTLSERAFTDTQYF
TGTGCCAGCACACTCTCCGAGAGAGCCTTCACAGATACGCAGTATTTT
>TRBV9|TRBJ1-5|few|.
CASSVDGAGQPQHF
TGTGCCAGCAGCGTAGATGGGGCCGGACAGCCCCAGCATTTT
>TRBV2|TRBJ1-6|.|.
CASSGRYNSPLHF
TGTGCCAGCAGTGGACGGTATAATTCACCCCTCCACTTT